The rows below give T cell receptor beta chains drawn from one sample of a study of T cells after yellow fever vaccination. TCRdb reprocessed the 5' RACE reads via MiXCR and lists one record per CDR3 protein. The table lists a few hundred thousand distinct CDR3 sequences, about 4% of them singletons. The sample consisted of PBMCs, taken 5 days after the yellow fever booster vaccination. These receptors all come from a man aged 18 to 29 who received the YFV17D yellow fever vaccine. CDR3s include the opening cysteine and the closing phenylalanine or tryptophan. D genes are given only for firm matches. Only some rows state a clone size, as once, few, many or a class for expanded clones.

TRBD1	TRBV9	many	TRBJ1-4	CASSARTGGRNEKLFF	TGTGCCAGCAGCGCCCGGACAGGCGGACGTAATGAAAAACTGTTTTTT
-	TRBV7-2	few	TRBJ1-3	CASSGRLSGNTIYF	TGTGCCAGCAGTGGGAGGCTCTCTGGAAACACCATATATTTT
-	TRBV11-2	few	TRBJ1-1	CASSLMAEGLKEAFF	TGTGCCAGCAGCTTAATGGCCGAGGGTCTGAAGGAAGCTTTCTTT
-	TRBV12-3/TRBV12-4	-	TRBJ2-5	CASRLGGGETQYF	TGTGCCAGCAGATTGGGGGGAGGAGAGACCCAGTACTTC
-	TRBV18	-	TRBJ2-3	CASSPTQPTRDTQYF	TGTGCCAGCTCACCAACCCAGCCGACCAGAGATACGCAGTATTTT
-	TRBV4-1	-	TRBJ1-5	CASSQDGGVGYSNQPQHF	TGCGCCAGCAGCCAAGATGGTGGGGTAGGGTATAGCAATCAGCCCCAGCATTTT
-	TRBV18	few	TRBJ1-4	CASSRFEASATNEKLFF	TGTGCCAGCTCGCGTTTCGAGGCGTCTGCAACTAATGAAAAACTGTTTTTT
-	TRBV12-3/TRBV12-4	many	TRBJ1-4	CASSFGGLNEKLFF	TGTGCCAGCAGTTTCGGAGGACTTAATGAAAAACTGTTTTTT
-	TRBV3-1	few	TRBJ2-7	CASSHHRWGGFSYEQYF	TGTGCCAGCAGCCATCACCGGTGGGGGGGCTTTTCGTACGAGCAGTACTTC
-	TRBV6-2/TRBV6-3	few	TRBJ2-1	CASSYTSYNEQFF	TGTGCCAGCAGTTATACCAGTTACAATGAGCAGTTCTTC
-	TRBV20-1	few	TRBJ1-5	CSARAGGPNQPQHF	TGCAGTGCTAGGGCCGGGGGGCCTAATCAGCCCCAGCATTTT
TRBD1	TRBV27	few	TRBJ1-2	CASSPYPDRVVDGYTF	TGTGCCAGCAGTCCTTACCCGGACAGGGTAGTCGATGGCTACACCTTC
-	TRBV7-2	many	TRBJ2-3	CASSLVSTDTQYF	TGTGCCAGCAGCTTAGTCAGCACAGATACGCAGTATTTT
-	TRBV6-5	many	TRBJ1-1	CASNAVGGRSDTEAFF	TGTGCCAGCAACGCCGTTGGGGGCAGAAGTGACACTGAAGCTTTCTTT
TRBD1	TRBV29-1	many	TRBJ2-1	CSVNRGRNSYNEQFF	TGCAGCGTTAACAGGGGGCGTAACTCCTACAATGAGCAGTTCTTC
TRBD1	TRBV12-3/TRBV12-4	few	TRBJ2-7	CASRRDRGLAYEQYF	TGTGCCAGCAGAAGAGACAGGGGGCTTGCTTACGAGCAGTACTTC
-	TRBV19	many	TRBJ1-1	CASTRSGATEAFF	TGTGCCAGTACCCGTTCGGGGGCCACTGAAGCTTTCTTT
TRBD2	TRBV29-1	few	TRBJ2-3	CSVDKGSGGNTDTQYF	TGCAGCGTTGATAAAGGGAGCGGGGGGAACACAGATACGCAGTATTTT
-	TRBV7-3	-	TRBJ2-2	CASSQRTANTGELFF	TGTGCCAGCAGTCAGCGGACTGCGAACACCGGGGAGCTGTTTTTT
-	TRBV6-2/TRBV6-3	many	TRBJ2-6	CATSGANVLTF	TGTGCCACCTCTGGGGCCAACGTCCTGACTTTC
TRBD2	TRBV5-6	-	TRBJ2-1	CASSVTSGGGEQFF	TGTGCCAGCAGCGTTACTAGCGGGGGAGGGGAGCAGTTCTTC
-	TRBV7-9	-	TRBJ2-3	CASSGGQVWGDTQYF	TGTGCCAGCAGCGGCGGGCAGGTTTGGGGGGATACGCAGTATTTT
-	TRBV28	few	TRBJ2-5	CASSARQTIYQETQYF	TGTGCCAGCAGCGCCAGACAGACCATCTACCAAGAGACCCAGTACTTC
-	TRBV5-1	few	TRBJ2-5	CASSISGYQETQYF	TGCGCCAGCAGCATATCAGGGTACCAAGAGACCCAGTACTTC
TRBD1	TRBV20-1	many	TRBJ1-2	CRGTGIGSYGYTF	TGCAGAGGGACAGGGATTGGGTCCTATGGCTACACCTTC
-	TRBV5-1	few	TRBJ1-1	CASSSYRVNTEAFF	TGCGCCAGCAGCTCTTACAGGGTGAACACTGAAGCTTTCTTT
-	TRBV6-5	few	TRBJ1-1	CASSYSTGAGNTEAFF	TGTGCCAGCAGTTACTCGACGGGGGCTGGAAACACTGAAGCTTTCTTT
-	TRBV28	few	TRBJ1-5	CASSLVPNQPQHF	TGTGCCAGCAGTTTGGTTCCGAATCAGCCCCAGCATTTT
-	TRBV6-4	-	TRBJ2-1	CARSVPISSYNEQFF	TGTGCCAGGAGCGTCCCAATCAGCTCCTACAATGAGCAGTTCTTC
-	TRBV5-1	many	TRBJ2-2	CASTNPAGELFF	TGCGCCAGCACAAACCCCGCCGGGGAGCTGTTTTTT
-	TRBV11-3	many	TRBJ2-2	CASSFSAPSGELFF	TGTGCCAGCAGCTTTTCCGCACCATCCGGGGAGCTGTTTTTT
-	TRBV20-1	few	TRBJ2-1	CSAVPLGEQFF	TGCAGTGCTGTGCCCCTCGGGGAGCAGTTCTTC
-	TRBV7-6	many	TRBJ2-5	CASSRTIGQETQYF	TGTGCCAGCAGCCGGACGATAGGCCAAGAGACCCAGTACTTC
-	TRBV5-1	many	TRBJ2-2	CASRDSSGDMGAGELFF	TGCGCCAGCAGGGACTCATCAGGGGACATGGGAGCCGGGGAGCTGTTTTTT
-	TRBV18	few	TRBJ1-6	CASSQSGDSPLHF	TGTGCCAGCTCTCAAAGCGGTGATTCACCCCTCCACTTT
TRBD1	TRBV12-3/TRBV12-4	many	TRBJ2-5	CASSSSRQGEETQYF	TGTGCCAGCAGTTCCTCCAGACAGGGTGAAGAGACCCAGTACTTC
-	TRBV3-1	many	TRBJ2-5	CASSRRDFQETQYF	TGTGCCAGCAGCCGCAGAGACTTTCAAGAGACCCAGTACTTC
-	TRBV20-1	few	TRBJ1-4	CSTHREGNEKLFF	TGCAGTACACACAGGGAGGGGAATGAAAAACTGTTTTTT
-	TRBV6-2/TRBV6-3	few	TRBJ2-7	CASSYLGRSQYEQYF	TGTGCCAGCAGTTACCTCGGTCGATCCCAGTACGAGCAGTACTTC
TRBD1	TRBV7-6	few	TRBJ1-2	CASSPGDRLSYGYTF	TGTGCCAGCAGCCCCGGGGACAGACTCTCCTATGGCTACACCTTC
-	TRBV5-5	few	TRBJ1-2	CASSLREWGYGYTF	TGTGCCAGCAGCTTGAGGGAATGGGGATATGGCTACACCTTC
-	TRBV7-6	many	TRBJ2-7	CASSVGSTYEQYF	TGTGCCAGCAGCGTGGGGAGTACCTACGAGCAGTACTTC
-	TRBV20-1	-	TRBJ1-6	CSATVGPYNSPLHF	TGCAGTGCTACGGTGGGGCCATATAATTCACCCCTCCACTTT
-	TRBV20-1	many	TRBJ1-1	CSVNVGANTEAFF	TGCAGTGTGAATGTGGGCGCGAACACTGAAGCTTTCTTT
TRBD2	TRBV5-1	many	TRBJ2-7	CASSWDSGGSYEQYF	TGCGCCAGCAGCTGGGATAGCGGGGGCAGCTACGAGCAGTACTTC
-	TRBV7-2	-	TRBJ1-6	CASSFYGKGSPLHF	TGTGCCAGCAGCTTCTATGGGAAAGGATCACCCCTCCACTTT
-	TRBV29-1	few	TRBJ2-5	CSVQPRPGAVGETQYF	TGCAGCGTACAACCCCGCCCAGGGGCAGTCGGAGAGACCCAGTACTTC
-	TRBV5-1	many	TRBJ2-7	CASSLGPDYEQYF	TGCGCCAGCAGCTTAGGGCCAGACTACGAGCAGTACTTC
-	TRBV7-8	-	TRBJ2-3	CASSHESDTLHTDTQYF	TGTGCCAGCAGCCACGAATCCGACACCTTGCACACAGATACGCAGTATTTT
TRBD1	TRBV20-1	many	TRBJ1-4	CSARGSTGGNEKLFF	TGCAGTGCTAGGGGATCGACAGGGGGTAATGAAAAACTGTTTTTT
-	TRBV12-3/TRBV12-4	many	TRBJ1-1	CASRSLQGASTEAFF	TGTGCCAGCAGGTCTTTACAGGGAGCGAGCACTGAAGCTTTCTTT
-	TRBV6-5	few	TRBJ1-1	CASKRGELNTEAFF	TGTGCCAGCAAAAGAGGGGAACTGAACACTGAAGCTTTCTTT
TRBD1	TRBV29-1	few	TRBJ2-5	CLCRQGKGTETQYF	TGCCTTTGTCGACAGGGCAAGGGAACGGAGACCCAGTACTTC
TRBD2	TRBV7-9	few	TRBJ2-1	CASTGGAGSYNEQFF	TGTGCCAGCACTGGAGGAGCGGGGTCGTACAATGAGCAGTTCTTC
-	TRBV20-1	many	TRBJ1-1	CSARSGLLNTEAFF	TGCAGTGCTAGATCAGGGTTGTTGAACACTGAAGCTTTCTTT